The 17 T cell receptor beta chains below were found in one sample sequenced in a study of beta chain features in type 1 diabetes. All of the isolated RNA was reverse transcribed, so expressed TCRB transcripts were sequenced. Assay used: immunoSEQ multiplex PCR; TCRdb lists only in-frame clones, some missing. The sample includes around 400,000 clones, around 15% of them seen just once. The sample taken for sequencing was naive CD4+ T cells from blood. Source of these receptors: a woman aged 18-30 years in good health.

The table lists this clone with a few counts. This chain connects TRBV6-1 to TRBJ2-5; 9 positions match TRBD1. The CDR3 runs 15 residues. V lost 4 bases to trimming and J lost 5 bases; unmatched junction nucleotides: 8. Germline loops: CDR1 MNHNS, CDR2 SASEGT. The CDR3, as DNA: TGTGCCAGCAGTGCAAAACAGGGGGCCCCTGAGACCCAGTACTTC. Encoded protein: CASSAKQGAPETQYF.

This chain links TRBV7-9 with TRBJ2-2, with unresolved D. Germline-derived CDR1 and CDR2 are SEHNR and FQNEAQ (reference sequence). V was clipped by 4 bases and J by 3 bases, with 9 bases between them. The CDR3 contains 14 residues. The CDR3 sequence: CASSSIPDTGELFF. Here the CDR3 DNA reads TGTGCCAGCAGCTCGATCCCGGACACCGGGGAGCTGTTTTTT.

V is TRBV2 and J is TRBJ1-2; 10 nucleotides align to TRBD1. The germline gives CDR1 SNHLY, CDR2 FYNNEI. The CDR3 covers 13 residues. V was clipped by 9 bases and J by 8 bases; unmatched bases: 9. CDR3 in amino acids: CARGTGVNTGYTF. CDR3 coding DNA: TGTGCCAGAGGGACAGGGGTTAATACGGGCTACACCTTC.

This sequence joins TRBV7-6 and TRBJ2-7; the D is unclear. Germline-derived CDR1 and CDR2 are SGHVS and FNYEAQ. The CDR3 sequence is 15 residues long. The V and J ends lost 5 bases and 1 base respectively, with 15 bases between them. CDR3 in DNA: TGTGCCAGCAGCCCCACCCGGAGCGCTTCCTACGAGCAGTACTTC. Translation gives CASSPTRSASYEQYF.

The chain combines TRBV7-2 with TRBJ2-3; maybe TRBD1 (6 bases). CDR1 is SGHTA, CDR2 FQGNSA, per germline. This CDR3 is 14 amino acids long. The V end lost 4 bases, the J end lost 2 bases, and 10 bases lay between the germline ends. The CDR3 here is CASSSGQNTDTQYF. The CDR3 DNA sequence: TGTGCCAGCAGCTCCGGACAGAACACAGATACGCAGTATTTT.

The chain recombines TRBV30 with TRBJ2-1; 11 bases fit TRBD2. The germline V gene encodes CDR1 GTSNPN and CDR2 SVGIG (reference sequence). Trimming removed 5 bases from V and 1 base from J; junction bases left unmatched: 7. The CDR3 sequence is 16 residues long. The CDR3 spells CAWVAGTSGSYNEQFF. The DNA of the CDR3 is TGTGCCTGGGTCGCCGGGACTAGCGGATCCTACAATGAGCAGTTCTTC.

A word on this clone: The same CDR3 can be traced to other DNA sequences in this sample. The chain links TRBV29-1 to TRBJ1-2, with TRBD1 as a possible D gene (6 bases). V lost 5 bases and J 2 bases, leaving 9 bases between the germline ends. The length of the CDR3 is 12 residues. From germline, CDR1 is SQVTM and CDR2 ANQGSEA. Here the CDR3 DNA reads TGCAGCGTTTTGACAGGAAACTATGGCTACACCTTC. This encodes CSVLTGNYGYTF.

This clone was detected a few times. The CDR3 nucleotides read TGTGCCAGTAGTATAACTAAGCAAGAGACCCAGTACTTC. Protein: CASSITKQETQYF. The chain recombines TRBV19 with TRBJ2-5; D gene ambiguous. The V gene lost 2 bases and the J gene lost 2 bases, with 6 bases spanning the gap. In germline, CDR1 is LNHDA, CDR2 SQIVND (reference sequence). The CDR3 covers 13 residues. The full variable domain, with the rest looked up from reference TRBV19 and TRBJ2-5, is DGGITQSPKYLFRKEGQNVTLSCEQNLNHDAMYWYRQDPGQGLRLIYYSQIVNDFQKGDIAEGYSVSREKKESFPLTVTSAQKNPTAFYLCASSITKQETQYFGPGTRLLVL.

This clone has just a few counts. The chain uses TRBV6-5 and TRBJ2-1; D perhaps matches TRBD1 (6 bases). V was trimmed by 4 bases and J by 3 bases, leaving 16 bases between them. This CDR3 comprises 16 residues. Germline V gene lookup returns CDR1 MNHEY and CDR2 SVGAGI. The CDR3 DNA reads TGTGCCAGCAGTTCGCGAAGGACAGCCATCTACAATGAGCAGTTCTTC. Its protein product is CASSSRRTAIYNEQFF.

This clone was seen a few times. The rearrangement links TRBV5-1 to TRBJ2-5, with 7 bases matching TRBD2. Germline V gene lookup returns CDR1 SGHRS and CDR2 YFSETQ. The CDR3 contains 12 residues. V gave up 4 bases and J gave up 4 bases; unmatched junction bases: 1. CDR3 bases: TGCGCCAGCAGCGCGGGAGCAGAGACCCAGTACTTC. Translation gives CASSAGAETQYF.

The J gene is TRBJ2-5, the V gene TRBV7-9; a possible D gene is TRBD1 (5 bases). The V and J ends lost 1 base and 2 bases respectively, with 17 bases between them. Germline values: CDR1 SEHNR, CDR2 FQNEAQ (reference sequence). The length of the CDR3 is 17 residues. The CDR3 coding sequence is TGTGCCAGCAGCTTAGGGGCGACAGACCCGACTCAAGAGACCCAGTACTTC. This translates into CASSLGATDPTQETQYF.

As to this clone: The same CDR3 arises from other DNA sequences in this sample as well. CDR3 nucleotide sequence: TGTGCCAGCAGCCTAGGGGGAGGGAATCAGCCCCAGCATTTT. Its translation: CASSLGGGNQPQHF. The V call is TRBV7-9, the J call TRBJ1-5; D is perhaps TRBD1 (6 bases). The CDR3 runs 14 residues. The germline V and J ends were trimmed by 5 bases and 4 bases, with 12 bases remaining between them. CDR1 SEHNR and CDR2 FQNEAQ come from the germline V gene (reference sequence).

In this sample, this clone turned up a few times. The V and J genes are TRBV5-1 and TRBJ2-1; 11 bases are shared with TRBD2. The germline V gene encodes CDR1 SGHRS and CDR2 YFSETQ. V was clipped by 0 bases and J by 5 bases; unmatched bases: 13. The CDR3 is 19 amino acids. CDR3 sequence: CASSLVGGGLAGRDNEQFF. For the CDR3, the DNA is TGCGCCAGCAGCTTGGTGGGGGGAGGACTAGCGGGCCGGGACAATGAGCAGTTCTTC.

The chain employs TRBV28 and TRBJ2-6; tentatively, D is TRBD2 (6 bases). The CDR3 runs to 17 residues. V lost 5 bases to trimming and J lost 0 bases, with 14 bases between them. Germline CDR1 and CDR2: MDHEN and SYDVKM. The CDR3 nucleotides read TGTGCCAGCAGTAACCTGGGGACTTTCTCTGGGGCCAACGTCCTGACTTTC. Encoded protein: CASSNLGTFSGANVLTF.

The V and J genes are TRBV7-9 and TRBJ2-2, with a weak D call TRBD1 (6 bases). This CDR3 has 15 residues. V lost 0 bases to trimming and J lost 5 bases, with 10 bases between them. Germline CDR1 SEHNR, CDR2 FQNEAQ (reference sequence). CDR3 sequence: CASSLALDSTGELFF. The CDR3 bases are TGTGCCAGCAGCTTAGCCCTGGACAGTACCGGGGAGCTGTTTTTT.

The sample holds a few counts of this clone. The gene calls are TRBV11-1 and TRBJ2-4; D not resolved. This CDR3 has 14 residues. Germline V CDR1 and CDR2: SGHAT, FQDESV (reference sequence). V lost 0 bases, J lost 7 bases, and 10 bases lay in between. Here the CDR3 reads CASSLAYPPNIQYF. CDR3 coding DNA: TGTGCCAGCAGCTTAGCCTACCCGCCCAACATTCAGTACTTC.

This clone was seen only a few times. The chain has TRBV6-5 and TRBJ2-7; TRBD1 matches at 9 bases. The V and J ends lost 6 bases and 4 bases, in that order; junction bases with no gene match: 4. CDR1 and CDR2 from the germline V gene are MNHEY and SVGAGI. The CDR3 totals 13 residues. This CDR3 is CASSSDRGYEQYF. The CDR3 DNA sequence: TGTGCCAGCAGCTCCGACAGGGGGTACGAGCAGTACTTC.